This TCR beta chain was found in a study of Ad26.COV2.S vaccination and SARS-CoV-2 variants. CDR1 and CDR2 (germline): LNHDA, SQIVND (reference sequence). CDR3 size: 15 residues. The protocol was immunoSEQ multiplex PCR, while the TCRdb copy is restricted to in-frame clones and leaves out a portion. The sample holds about 87,000 clones, 82% seen once. Points on this clone: The junction does not match germline at one end; this may be a read error.

The sample here was peripheral blood, taken after recovery from COVID-19. The chain uses TRBV19 and TRBJ2-3, with TRBD1 matching 9 bases. The clonotype comes from a human donor who had recovered from COVID-19. For the CDR3, the DNA is TGTGCCAGTAATATATTAACAGGGGGCGTAGATACGCAGTATTTT. Encoded protein: CASNILTGGVDTQYF.